One sample yielded the 19 T cell receptor beta chains listed below, sequenced in a study of blood T cell repertoires in COVID-19. Here immunoSEQ multiplex PCR was the method, and the copy in TCRdb shows in-frame clones only, minus some. The sample lists roughly 290,000 clones, more than 75% occurring once. Sequenced sample: peripheral blood. The origin of the receptors is a woman between 25 and 40 years old who had recovered from COVID-19.

The V gene is TRBV14, the J gene TRBJ2-7; 8 bases map to TRBD2. V gave up 1 base and J gave up 3 bases; unmatched junction bases: 5. Germline CDR1 reads SGHDN; CDR2 reads FVKESK. The CDR3 has 15 amino acids. The CDR3 reads CASSQGRGDLYEQYF. The CDR3, as DNA: TGTGCCAGCAGCCAAGGGCGGGGGGACCTCTACGAGCAGTACTTC.

This chain links TRBV7-9 with TRBJ2-1; 9 nucleotides align to TRBD1. Germline trimming cut 5 bases from V and 6 bases from J; bases unmatched to any gene: 8. The CDR3 consists of 15 residues. Germline CDR1 and CDR2: SEHNR and FQNEAQ (reference sequence). In nucleotides, the CDR3 is TGTGCCAGCAGCCCCCGGGACAGGGTGATCAATGAGCAGTTCTTC. It translates to CASSPRDRVINEQFF.

The chain has TRBV21-1 and TRBJ2-1; the table gives TRBD2 as D, unverified against the DNA. TRBV21-1 is reported as a pseudogene. The CDR3 sequence is 13 residues long. The CDR3 protein is CAPPGGRNNEQFF. The CDR3 coding sequence is TGTGCCCCCCCTGGGGGGAGGAACAATGAGCAGTTCTTC.

This chain joins TRBV5-1 and TRBJ2-7; TRBD1 aligns across 11 bases. J was trimmed by 4 bases and V by 7 bases; bases with no gene match: 13. Germline V CDR1 and CDR2: SGHRS, YFSETQ. CDR3 length: 16 residues. CDR3 in DNA: TGCGCCAGCCGTGGACAACCGGGACAGGGGGTTTACGAGCAGTACTTC. Translating it yields CASRGQPGQGVYEQYF.

The rearrangement links TRBV12-3 or TRBV12-4 to TRBJ2-7, with 12 bases identical to TRBD1. The CDR3 sequence is 13 residues long. With V trimmed by 6 bases and J by 7 bases, 4 bases remained unmatched. This CDR3 is CASRGTGGHEQYF. CDR3 bases: TGTGCCAGCAGGGGGACAGGGGGCCATGAGCAGTACTTC.

V is TRBV7-2 and J is TRBJ2-2; D is undetermined. Germline-derived CDR1 and CDR2 are SGHTA and FQGNSA. The CDR3 covers 12 residues. The V end was cut by 2 bases, the J end by 6 bases, with 4 bases between. The CDR3 here is CASSLRAGELFF. CDR3 nucleotides: TGTGCCAGCAGCTTAAGAGCCGGGGAGCTGTTTTTT.

The gene calls are TRBV7-2 and TRBJ2-3; 13 bases agree with TRBD2. The CDR3 spans 18 residues. V was pared by 5 bases and J by 1 base, with 9 bases of the junction left unmatched. CDR1 is SGHTA and CDR2 is FQGNSA in the germline V gene. This chain's CDR3 is CASSREVGLAGRTDTQYF. CDR3 sequence (DNA): TGTGCCAGCAGCCGCGAAGTGGGACTAGCGGGACGCACAGATACGCAGTATTTT.

The V call is TRBV7-9, the J call TRBJ2-5, with D possibly TRBD2 on 5 matching bases. CDR3 length equals 13 residues. Germline values: CDR1 SEHNR, CDR2 FQNEAQ (reference sequence). V lost 1 base, J lost 4 bases, and 7 bases lay in between. The CDR3 loop reads CASSLGGRETQYF. As DNA, the CDR3 is TGTGCCAGCAGCTTAGGCGGGCGAGAGACCCAGTACTTC.

The chain has TRBV19 and TRBJ2-1, with TRBD2 matching 10 bases. This CDR3 spans 12 amino acids. V lost 9 bases, J lost 10 bases, and 6 bases stayed unmatched. The germline CDR1 and CDR2 sequences are LNHDA and SQIVND (reference sequence). DNA of the CDR3: TGTGCCAGCACTCTAGCGGGAGAAGAGCAGTTCTTC. This gives the protein CASTLAGEEQFF.

CDR3 nucleotide sequence: TGTGCCAGCAGTGAGTCCGGGTCCCCCTACGAGCAGTACTTC. Translating it yields CASSESGSPYEQYF. V usage is TRBV6-1 and J usage is TRBJ2-7, with D uncertain. Between the trimmed V and J ends, which lost 3 bases and 2 bases, there was a span of 11 bases. The CDR3 runs 14 residues. CDR1 MNHNS and CDR2 SASEGT come from the germline V gene.

The chain uses TRBV27 and TRBJ1-1; D perhaps matches TRBD1 (6 bases). Per germline, CDR1 MNHEY and CDR2 SMNVEV (reference sequence). The CDR3 loop spans 13 amino acids. V lost 1 base and J 8 bases, leaving 11 bases between the germline ends. CDR3 region: CASSLYRAAEAFF. The CDR3 coding sequence is TGTGCCAGCAGTTTATACAGGGCGGCCGAAGCTTTCTTT.

The chain links TRBV27 to TRBJ2-7, with TRBD1 identical over 7 bases. Germline CDR1 reads MNHEY; CDR2 reads SMNVEV (reference sequence). The CDR3 runs to 15 residues. Trimming at V came to 2 bases and at J to 0 bases, leaving 4 bases not matched to a gene. This chain's CDR3 is CASSLQGVSSYEQYF. The CDR3 DNA follows: TGTGCCAGCAGTTTACAGGGGGTTAGCTCCTACGAGCAGTACTTC.

The rearrangement joins TRBV7-3 to TRBJ2-3; perhaps TRBD1 as D (6 bases). Germline V gene sequence: CDR1 SGHTA, CDR2 FQGTGA. The V end lost 5 bases, the J end lost 1 base, and 10 bases lay between the germline ends. The CDR3 contains 14 residues. CDR3 in amino acids: CASSPPGGTDTQYF. CDR3 nucleotides: TGTGCCAGCAGCCCACCAGGGGGCACAGATACGCAGTATTTT.

V is TRBV11-2 and J is TRBJ2-1; D call uncertain. The V end was cut by 4 bases, the J end by 9 bases, with 13 bases between. The germline gives CDR1 SGHAT, CDR2 FQNNGV. This CDR3 comprises 13 residues. The CDR3 region is CASSSGRQAEQFF. For the CDR3, the DNA is TGTGCCAGCAGCTCCGGAAGGCAGGCTGAGCAGTTCTTC. The full variable domain, in which reference TRBV11-2 and TRBJ2-1 provide the parts outside the CDR3, is EAGVAQSPRYKIIEKRQSVAFWCNPISGHATLYWYQQILGQGPKLLIQFQNNGVVDDSQLPKDRFSAERLKGVDSTLKIQPAKLEDSAVYLCASSSGRQAEQFFGPGTRLTVL.

V is TRBV2 and J is TRBJ2-3, with D possibly matching TRBD2 (6 bases). V lost 4 bases, J lost 2 bases, and 10 bases lay in between. CDR1 SNHLY and CDR2 FYNNEI come from the germline V gene. This CDR3 has 14 residues. CDR3 region: CASSGGLTTDTQYF. CDR3 nucleotides: TGTGCCAGCAGTGGGGGACTTACCACAGATACGCAGTATTTT.

The chain employs TRBV11-3 and TRBJ2-2; TRBD1 aligns across 9 bases. This CDR3 contains 17 residues. Germline V gene lookup returns CDR1 SGHNT and CDR2 YENEEA. Trimming at V came to 3 bases and at J to 4 bases, leaving 9 bases not matched to a gene. The CDR3 DNA is TGTGCCAGCAGCTTTTTGCCGGGACAGGGCGTCACCGGGGAGCTGTTTTTT. As protein: CASSFLPGQGVTGELFF.

The chain couples TRBV30 to TRBJ1-1; D remains ambiguous. The CDR3 spans 13 residues. Trimming removed 4 bases from V and 1 base from J, with 10 bases in between. The germline V gene encodes CDR1 GTSNPN and CDR2 SVGIG (reference sequence). CDR3 in DNA: TGTGCCTGGACGGAGATAGCGAACACTGAAGCTTTCTTT. It encodes CAWTEIANTEAFF.

V is TRBV27 and J is TRBJ1-1, with 7 bases aligning to TRBD1. This CDR3 has 19 residues. Germline loops: CDR1 MNHEY, CDR2 SMNVEV (reference sequence). Trimming took 2 bases from V and 0 from J; bases not matched to a gene: 15. CDR3 nucleotides: TGTGCCAGCAGTTTAAGACAGGGTCGACTGGTATACTTGAACACTGAAGCTTTCTTT. Protein sequence: CASSLRQGRLVYLNTEAFF.

This clone turned up a few times. This rearrangement joins TRBV5-4 to TRBJ1-1; TRBD1 matches 9 bases. The CDR3 has 17 amino acids. Germline-derived CDR1 and CDR2 are SGHNT and YYREEE (reference sequence). J gave up 5 bases and V 0 bases, and 11 bases lay outside the gene matches. CDR3 nucleotides: TGTGCCAGCAGCTTGGGGGTCGGGGGACAGGGAAGAACTGAAGCTTTCTTT. It codes for CASSLGVGGQGRTEAFF.